This TCR beta chain was identified during a study of control samples from healthy donors and cancer patients. Germline CDR1 and CDR2: LNHDA and SQIVND (reference sequence). CDR3 size: 14 residues. Trimming at V came to 5 bases and at J to 10 bases, leaving 11 bases not matched to a gene. Sequenced by immunoSEQ multiplex PCR; TCRdb stores in-frame clones only, minus some. The repertoire holds 65,000 to 85,000 clones, 87% seen once, with 2% to 2.5% in the top ten. The source material was PBMCs. This chain connects TRBV19 to TRBJ1-2; TRBD1 matches at 9 bases. The origin of this receptor is a woman between 45 and 60 years old with head and neck cancer. Here the CDR3 reads CASSLRQGEDDYTF. CDR3 coding DNA: TGTGCCAGTAGTCTCAGACAGGGGGAAGATGACTACACCTTC.